The following is a T cell receptor (beta chain) sequence with its context. The primer mix had 60 Vbeta and 13 Jbeta primers. Assay used: immunoSEQ multiplex PCR; TCRdb lists only in-frame clones, some missing. The sample includes some 130,000 clones, roughly three quarters seen only once; the top ten take around 3%. This sample is part of a study of cytomegalovirus exposure and HLA in healthy donors. Study summary: There were 90 million to 130 million unique TCR beta sequences, drawn from roughly 200 million T cells, in an earlier analysis.

This sequence originates from a man in his forties in good health and CMV-seronegative. The source material was PBMCs.

The CDR3 DNA is TGTGCCAGCAGTACGCCGGGGGGGGCGGTTAATGAAAAACTGTTTTTT. This codes for CASSTPGGAVNEKLFF. The chain uses TRBV28 and TRBJ1-4; D may be TRBD1 (6 bases). Germline-derived CDR1 and CDR2 are MDHEN and SYDVKM. The CDR3 loop spans 16 amino acids. V lost 5 bases to trimming and J lost 4 bases, with 17 bases between them.